What follows is one TCR beta chain and its context. Its antigen remains unidentified. This CDR3 region has 13 residues. V gave up 4 bases and J gave up 6 bases, with 7 bases separating them. Germline CDR1 MNHEY, CDR2 SVGAGI. Likely unrecorded immune exposures existed in these nominally healthy donors. PCR used 60 Vbeta primers and 13 Jbeta primers. Produced via immunoSEQ multiplex PCR; TCRdb's table is partial and in-frame only. The sample yields about 140,000 clones, around 80% seen once. The data derive from a study of cytomegalovirus exposure and HLA in healthy donors. General study results and limits: While the bulk of TCR sequences proved rare, some public TCRs turned up in many donors. Using the classifier, cytomegalovirus status was reportedly diagnosed with high specificity and sensitivity.

V gene TRBV6-5 combines with J gene TRBJ1-6; D not certain. The sample taken for sequencing was PBMCs. The receptor was derived from a woman aged 50 to 65 in good health and CMV-seropositive. CDR3 loop: CASSLDSNSPLHF. CDR3 DNA: TGTGCCAGCAGTTTGGACTCTAATTCACCCCTCCACTTT.